The 27 T cell receptor beta chains presented below share a single source sample, sequenced in a study of cytomegalovirus exposure and HLA in healthy donors. The PCR ran on 60 Vbeta and 13 Jbeta primers. Clones were read by immunoSEQ multiplex PCR, and TCRdb kept only the in-frame ones, dropping some. Recorded for this sample: 55,000 to 85,000 clones. Sequencing used PBMCs. The receptors shown here come from a woman younger than 45 in good health and CMV-seronegative.

The rearrangement uses TRBV7-6 and TRBJ1-6, with 8 bases matching TRBD1. The J segment lost 10 bases and the V segment lost 7 bases, leaving 9 bases of the junction unmatched. The germline CDR1 and CDR2 sequences are SGHVS and FNYEAQ. The CDR3 consists of 14 residues. Here the CDR3 reads CASNTGQGGSPLHF. CDR3 coding DNA: TGTGCCAGCAACACAGGACAGGGCGGATCACCCCTCCACTTT.

The chain has TRBV5-6 and TRBJ1-1; D gene unclear. The V gene lost 4 bases and the J gene lost 7 bases, with 14 bases spanning the gap. CDR1 is SGHDT and CDR2 is YYEEEE in the germline V gene. The CDR3 length is 13 residues. The CDR3 loop reads CASSPRPGNEAFF. Here the CDR3 DNA reads TGTGCCAGCAGCCCTCGACCGGGGAATGAAGCTTTCTTT.

The rearrangement joins TRBV7-6 to TRBJ2-7, with a possible D match to TRBD1 (6 bases). Germline V gene sequence: CDR1 SGHVS, CDR2 FNYEAQ. V lost 0 bases to trimming and J lost 1 base, with 13 bases between them. The CDR3 spans 16 residues. The CDR3 loop reads CASSLAHRDTSYEQYF. In DNA, the CDR3 is TGTGCCAGCAGCTTAGCACACCGGGACACTTCCTACGAGCAGTACTTC.

This sequence joins TRBV28 and TRBJ1-2; D gene uncertain. The CDR3 spans 18 residues. CDR1 is MDHEN and CDR2 is SYDVKM in the germline V gene. V shed 4 bases and J shed 0 bases, with 21 bases lying between them. This CDR3 is CASSCLLRRLEANYGYTF. CDR3 nucleotides: TGTGCCAGCAGTTGCTTACTCCGGCGCCTAGAAGCTAACTATGGCTACACCTTC.

The chain recombines TRBV18 with TRBJ2-1; 12 bases line up with TRBD2. Germline assignment: CDR1 KGHSH and CDR2 LQKENI. V was clipped by 3 bases and J by 5 bases; unmatched bases: 2. CDR3 length: 15 residues. CDR3 region: CASSPTSGSHNEQFF. The CDR3 bases are TGTGCCAGCTCACCGACTAGCGGGAGTCACAATGAGCAGTTCTTC.

The genes are TRBV6-4 and TRBJ1-2; D remains ambiguous. The length of the CDR3 is 12 residues. Trimming took off 2 bases at V and 7 bases at J, with 8 bases between the two ends. CDR1 MRHNA and CDR2 SNTAGT come from the germline V gene. CDR3 sequence: CASSDQTTGYTF. CDR3 nucleotide sequence: TGTGCCAGCAGTGACCAGACAACTGGCTACACCTTC.

The chain joins TRBV19 to TRBJ1-2; 7 bases align to TRBD1. Germline assignment: CDR1 LNHDA and CDR2 SQIVND (reference sequence). This CDR3 has 14 residues. V was pared by 2 bases and J by 5 bases, with 5 bases of the junction left unmatched. The CDR3 here is CASSIPGTAYGYTF. The CDR3 DNA reads as TGTGCCAGTAGTATACCCGGGACAGCGTATGGCTACACCTTC.

The rearrangement uses TRBV30 and TRBJ2-7; tentative D call: TRBD2 (6 bases). Germline lookup yields CDR1 GTSNPN and CDR2 SVGIG (reference sequence). The CDR3 contains 14 residues. V lost 3 bases and J 1 base, leaving 13 bases between the germline ends. The DNA for the CDR3 is TGTGCCTGGAGGACCTTGGGAGGTTCCTACGAGCAGTACTTC. It is translated as CAWRTLGGSYEQYF.

V gene TRBV11-3 combines with J gene TRBJ2-3; 7 bases are shared with TRBD2. Germline values: CDR1 SGHNT, CDR2 YENEEA. The CDR3 length is 14 residues. After removal of 5 bases from V and 4 bases from J, the junction contained 6 bases not matched to a gene. The CDR3 sequence is CASSTGLGPDTQYF. The CDR3 coding sequence is TGTGCCAGCAGCACCGGACTAGGCCCAGATACGCAGTATTTT.

This chain joins TRBV5-8 and TRBJ1-6; 7 bases align to TRBD1. The CDR3 has 14 amino acids. J lost 5 bases, V lost 6 bases, and 5 bases had no gene match. Looked up from germline, CDR1 is SGHTS and CDR2 is YDEGEE. This chain's CDR3 is CASTQGVNNSPLHF. The CDR3 nucleotides read TGTGCCAGCACCCAGGGGGTGAATAATTCACCCCTCCACTTT.

The chain uses TRBV6-5 and TRBJ2-7, with D perhaps TRBD2 (6 bases). V was pared by 7 bases and J by 0 bases, with 13 bases between. The CDR3 has 14 residues. Germline CDR1 reads MNHEY; CDR2 reads SVGAGI. The CDR3 bases are TGTGCCAGCAAGGGCGGGGCCCACTCCTACGAGCAGTACTTC. The encoded protein is CASKGGAHSYEQYF.

V gene TRBV7-8 combines with J gene TRBJ1-6, with D perhaps matching TRBD1 (5 bases). CDR1 and CDR2 (germline): SGHVS, FQNEAQ. CDR3 length: 14 amino acids. Deletions cut 5 bases from V and 9 bases from J, with 14 bases between. CDR3 nucleotide sequence: TGTGCCAGCAGCCCCATGAGTAGGGGTTCACCCCTCCACTTT. Its protein is CASSPMSRGSPLHF.

V and J are TRBV30 and TRBJ2-5; possibly TRBD2 for D (5 bases). The end of the DNA aligns better with TRBJ2-7, so the J call may be wrong. The CDR3 runs 12 residues. CDR1 is GTSNPN, CDR2 SVGIG, per germline (reference sequence). In DNA, the CDR3 is TGTGCCTGGAAAGGGAGCTCCTACGAGCAGTACTTC. It translates to CAWKGSSYEQYF.

The gene calls are TRBV5-1 and TRBJ2-5; 7 bases map to TRBD1. V lost 4 bases to trimming and J lost 2 bases; unmatched junction nucleotides: 5. Germline V lookup: CDR1 SGHRS, CDR2 YFSETQ. The CDR3 spans 14 residues. CDR3 loop: CASSPDREQETQYF. CDR3 in DNA: TGCGCCAGCAGCCCCGACAGGGAACAAGAGACCCAGTACTTC. The variable domain in full, with the rest retrieved from reference TRBV5-1 and TRBJ2-5, is KAGVTQTPRYLIKTRGQQVTLSCSPISGHRSVSWYQQTPGQGLQFLFEYFSETQRNKGNFPGRFSGRQFSNSRSEMNVSTLELGDSALYLCASSPDREQETQYFGPGTRLLVL.

V gene TRBV11-2 combines with J gene TRBJ2-7; 8 nucleotides line up with TRBD1. The CDR3 totals 13 residues. The germline V gene has CDR1 SGHAT and CDR2 FQNNGV. Unmatched junction bases numbered 5, after V lost 7 bases and J lost 3 bases. Written as DNA, the CDR3 is TGTGCCAGCAAACAGGGGGGCCTCTACGAGCAGTACTTC. This codes for CASKQGGLYEQYF.

This chain connects TRBV9 to TRBJ2-3; D is ambiguous. The CDR3 is 14 amino acids. Germline CDR1 reads SGDLS; CDR2 reads YYNGEE. V was clipped by 2 bases and J by 2 bases, with 9 bases between them. This chain's CDR3 is CASSVFHYTDTQYF. The CDR3 DNA reads as TGTGCCAGCAGCGTGTTTCACTACACAGATACGCAGTATTTT.

V usage is TRBV28 and J usage is TRBJ2-7; 9 positions agree with TRBD1. V was clipped by 3 bases and J by 3 bases; unmatched bases: 6. Germline V CDR1 and CDR2: MDHEN, SYDVKM. The CDR3 covers 15 residues. In nucleotides, the CDR3 is TGTGCCAGCAGTTTGGGACAGGGAAGGAACTACGAGCAGTACTTC. Translating it yields CASSLGQGRNYEQYF.

The V gene is TRBV30, the J gene TRBJ2-2; D is perhaps TRBD1 (6 bases). V was clipped by 5 bases and J by 8 bases, with 15 bases between them. CDR1 GTSNPN and CDR2 SVGIG come from the germline V gene (reference sequence). The CDR3 length is 13 residues. The CDR3 DNA reads TGTGCCTGGGGAGTGGACAGTCGGGGGGAGCTGTTTTTT. As protein: CAWGVDSRGELFF.

The V gene is TRBV7-9, the J gene TRBJ1-1, with D possibly being TRBD1 (5 bases). This CDR3 region has 13 residues. From germline, CDR1 is SEHNR and CDR2 FQNEAQ (reference sequence). V lost 1 base and J lost 5, with 8 bases in between. The CDR3: CASSLDGGTEAFF. The DNA for the CDR3 is TGTGCCAGCAGCTTAGACGGGGGGACTGAAGCTTTCTTT.

For this clone: Other DNA sequences in this specimen translate into the identical CDR3. This chain connects TRBV28 to TRBJ2-7; no clear D. Trimming left V 5 bases short and J 7 bases short, with 12 bases between. The germline CDR1 and CDR2 sequences are MDHEN and SYDVKM. There are 12 residues in the CDR3. The CDR3 region is CASSAATREQYF. CDR3 in DNA: TGTGCCAGCAGTGCTGCCACCCGGGAGCAGTACTTC.

The chain links TRBV18 to TRBJ2-2, with 7 positions matching TRBD1. In germline, CDR1 is KGHSH, CDR2 LQKENI. The CDR3 consists of 16 residues. The J segment lost 7 bases and the V segment lost 2 bases, leaving 10 bases of the junction unmatched. In DNA, the CDR3 is TGTGCCAGCTCACCAGCCGACAGGGCGCAGGGCGGGGAGCTGTTTTTT. Protein product: CASSPADRAQGGELFF.

The rearrangement links TRBV7-2 to TRBJ1-3; 7 positions match TRBD1. The germline CDR1 and CDR2 sequences are SGHTA and FQGNSA. The V gene end was trimmed by 2 bases and the J gene end by 0 bases; junction bases not matched to a gene: 4. There are 16 residues in the CDR3. In DNA, the CDR3 is TGTGCCAGCAGCTTATTGGCAGGGGGCTCTGGAAACACCATATATTTT. Translation: CASSLLAGGSGNTIYF.

The chain uses TRBV6-5 and TRBJ1-5; D unresolved. This CDR3 is built from 14 residues. V lost 4 bases to trimming and J lost 4 bases, with 11 bases between them. Germline V gene lookup returns CDR1 MNHEY and CDR2 SVGAGI. CDR3 amino acids: CASSSLSENQPQHF. The CDR3 coding sequence is TGTGCCAGCAGTTCCCTTTCAGAAAATCAGCCCCAGCATTTT.

This chain uses TRBV5-5 with TRBJ2-3, with D possibly TRBD2 on 6 matching bases. This CDR3 is 16 amino acids long. Germline values: CDR1 SGHKS, CDR2 YYEKEE (reference sequence). The V end was cut by 2 bases, the J end by 1 base, with 14 bases between. Here the CDR3 DNA reads TGTGCCAGCAGCTTCTTCCCGGGACTTCGCACAGATACGCAGTATTTT. This encodes CASSFFPGLRTDTQYF.

The V and J genes are TRBV18 and TRBJ2-5, with D possibly being TRBD2 (5 bases). The V end lost 4 bases, the J end lost 1 base, and 13 bases lay between the germline ends. CDR3 size: 15 residues. CDR1 and CDR2 from the germline V gene are KGHSH and LQKENI. The CDR3 protein is CASSLGSGVQETQYF. As DNA, the CDR3 is TGTGCCAGCTCACTGGGGTCCGGGGTCCAAGAGACCCAGTACTTC.

The rearrangement joins TRBV5-8 to TRBJ1-5, with D perhaps matching TRBD1 (5 bases). Trimming shortened V by 4 bases and J by 4 bases, and 21 bases separated the two germline ends. The CDR3 sequence is 17 residues long. The germline gives CDR1 SGHTS, CDR2 YDEGEE. CDR3 nucleotides: TGTGCCAGCAGCCCACCCCCCCAGGGCAGTCCTAATCAGCCCCAGCATTTT. Amino acids: CASSPPPQGSPNQPQHF.

The chain employs TRBV25-1 and TRBJ1-2, with a possible D match to TRBD1 (6 bases). V lost 8 bases, J lost 2 bases, and 12 bases lay in between. The CDR3 runs to 13 residues. Germline V gene lookup returns CDR1 MGHDK and CDR2 SYGVNS. This CDR3 reads CASVSQGNYGYTF. The CDR3, as DNA: TGTGCCAGCGTATCACAGGGAAACTATGGCTACACCTTC.